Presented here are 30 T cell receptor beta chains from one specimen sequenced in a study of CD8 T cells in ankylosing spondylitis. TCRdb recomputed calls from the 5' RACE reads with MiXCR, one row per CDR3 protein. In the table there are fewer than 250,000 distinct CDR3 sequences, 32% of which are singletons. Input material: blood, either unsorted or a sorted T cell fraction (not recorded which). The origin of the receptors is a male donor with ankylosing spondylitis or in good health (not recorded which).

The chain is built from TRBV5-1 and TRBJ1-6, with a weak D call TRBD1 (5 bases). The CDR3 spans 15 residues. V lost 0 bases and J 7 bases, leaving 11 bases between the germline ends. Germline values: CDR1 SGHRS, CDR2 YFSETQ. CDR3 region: CASSLVATANSPLHF. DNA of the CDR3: TGCGCCAGCAGCTTGGTCGCGACAGCCAATTCACCCCTCCACTTT.

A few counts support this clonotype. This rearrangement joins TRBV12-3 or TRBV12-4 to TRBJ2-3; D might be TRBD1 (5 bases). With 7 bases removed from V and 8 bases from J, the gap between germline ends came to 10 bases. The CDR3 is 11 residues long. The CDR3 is CASTQGSTQYF. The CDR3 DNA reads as TGTGCCAGCACTCAGGGATCTACGCAGTATTTT.

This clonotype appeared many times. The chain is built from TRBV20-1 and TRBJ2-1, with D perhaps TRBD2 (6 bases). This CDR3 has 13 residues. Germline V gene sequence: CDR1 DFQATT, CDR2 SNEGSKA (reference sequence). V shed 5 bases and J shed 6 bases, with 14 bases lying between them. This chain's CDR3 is CSADAGLSNEQFF. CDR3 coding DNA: TGCAGTGCTGACGCGGGGTTGAGCAATGAGCAGTTCTTC.

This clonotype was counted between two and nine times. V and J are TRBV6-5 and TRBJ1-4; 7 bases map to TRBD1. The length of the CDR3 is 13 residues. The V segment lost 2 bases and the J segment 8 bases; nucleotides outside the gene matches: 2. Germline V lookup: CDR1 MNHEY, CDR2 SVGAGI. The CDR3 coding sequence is TGTGCCAGCAGTTACACAGGGGTGGAAAAACTGTTTTTT. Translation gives CASSYTGVEKLFF.

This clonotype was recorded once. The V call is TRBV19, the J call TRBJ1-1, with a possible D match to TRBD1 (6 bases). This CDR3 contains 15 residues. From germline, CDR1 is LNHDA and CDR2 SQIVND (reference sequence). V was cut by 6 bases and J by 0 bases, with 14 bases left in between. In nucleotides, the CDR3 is TGTGCCAGTAGAAACCAAAGGGGGGTGAACACTGAAGCTTTCTTT. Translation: CASRNQRGVNTEAFF. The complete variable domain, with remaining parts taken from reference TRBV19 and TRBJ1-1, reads DGGITQSPKYLFRKEGQNVTLSCEQNLNHDAMYWYRQDPGQGLRLIYYSQIVNDFQKGDIAEGYSVSREKKESFPLTVTSAQKNPTAFYLCASRNQRGVNTEAFFGQGTRLTVV.

The CDR3 DNA is TGTGCCATCAGCCGACCAGGGGACCCAATGAACACTGAAGCTTTCTTT. Amino acid sequence: CAISRPGDPMNTEAFF. This chain uses TRBV10-3 with TRBJ1-1; D perhaps matches TRBD1 (6 bases). The CDR3 is made up of 16 amino acids. Germline V gene sequence: CDR1 ENHRY, CDR2 SYGVKD. V gave up 6 bases and J gave up 0 bases, with 17 bases separating them.

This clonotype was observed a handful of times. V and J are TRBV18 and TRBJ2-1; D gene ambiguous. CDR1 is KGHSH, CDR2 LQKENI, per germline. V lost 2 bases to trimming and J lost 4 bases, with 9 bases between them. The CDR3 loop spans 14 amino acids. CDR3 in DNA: TGTGCCAGCTCACCAAGTTCCCGGTACAATGAGCAGTTCTTC. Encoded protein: CASSPSSRYNEQFF.

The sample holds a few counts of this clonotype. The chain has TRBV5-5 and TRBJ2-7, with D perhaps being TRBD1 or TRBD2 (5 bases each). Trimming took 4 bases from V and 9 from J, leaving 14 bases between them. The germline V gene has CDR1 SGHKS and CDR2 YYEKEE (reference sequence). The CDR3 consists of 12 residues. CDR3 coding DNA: TGTGCCAGCAGCACCAGGGATGGGAGGCAGTACTTC. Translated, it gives CASSTRDGRQYF.

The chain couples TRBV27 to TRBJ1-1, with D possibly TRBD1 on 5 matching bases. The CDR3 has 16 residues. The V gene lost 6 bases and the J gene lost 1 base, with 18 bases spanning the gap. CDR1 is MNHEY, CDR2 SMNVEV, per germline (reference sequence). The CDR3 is CASSKQLPRGNTEAFF. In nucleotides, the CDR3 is TGTGCCAGCAGCAAACAGTTACCTAGGGGGAACACTGAAGCTTTCTTT.

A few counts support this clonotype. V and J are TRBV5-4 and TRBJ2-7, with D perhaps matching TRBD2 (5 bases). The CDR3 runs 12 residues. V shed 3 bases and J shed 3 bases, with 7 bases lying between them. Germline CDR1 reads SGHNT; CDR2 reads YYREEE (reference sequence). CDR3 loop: CASSYGIYEQYF. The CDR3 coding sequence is TGTGCCAGCAGCTACGGGATCTACGAGCAGTACTTC.

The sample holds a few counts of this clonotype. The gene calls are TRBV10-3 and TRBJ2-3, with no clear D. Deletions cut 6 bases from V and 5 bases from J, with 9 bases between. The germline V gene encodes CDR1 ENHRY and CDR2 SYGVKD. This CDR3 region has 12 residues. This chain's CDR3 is CAIRDLRDTQYF. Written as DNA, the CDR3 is TGTGCCATCAGGGACCTCCGAGATACGCAGTATTTT.

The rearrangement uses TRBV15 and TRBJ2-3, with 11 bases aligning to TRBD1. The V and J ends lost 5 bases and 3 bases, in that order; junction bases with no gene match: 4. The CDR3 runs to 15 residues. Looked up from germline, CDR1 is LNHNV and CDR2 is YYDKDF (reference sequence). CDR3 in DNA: TGTGCCACCAGCGGGGGACAGGGGGTGACAGATACGCAGTATTTT. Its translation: CATSGGQGVTDTQYF.

The CDR3 region is CASSEYTGRRLTQYF. DNA of the CDR3: TGTGCCAGCAGTGAATATACGGGCAGAAGGTTGACCCAGTACTTC. This chain uses TRBV25-1 with TRBJ2-5; D is ambiguous. The CDR3 covers 15 residues. CDR1 and CDR2 from the germline V gene are MGHDK and SYGVNS. V was clipped by 0 bases and J by 7 bases, with 15 bases between them. Using reference TRBV25-1 and TRBJ2-5 for the parts outside the CDR3, the full variable domain is EADIYQTPRYLVIGTGKKITLECSQTMGHDKMYWYQQDPGMELHLIHYSYGVNSTEKGDLSSESTVSRIRTEHFPLTLESARPSHTSQYLCASSEYTGRRLTQYFGPGTRLLVL.

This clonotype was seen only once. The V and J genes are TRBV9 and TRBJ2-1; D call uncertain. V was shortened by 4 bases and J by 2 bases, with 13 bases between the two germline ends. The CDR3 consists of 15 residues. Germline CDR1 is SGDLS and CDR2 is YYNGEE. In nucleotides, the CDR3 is TGTGCCAGCAGCCCCGGGTCGGGCACCTACAATGAGCAGTTCTTC. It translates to CASSPGSGTYNEQFF.

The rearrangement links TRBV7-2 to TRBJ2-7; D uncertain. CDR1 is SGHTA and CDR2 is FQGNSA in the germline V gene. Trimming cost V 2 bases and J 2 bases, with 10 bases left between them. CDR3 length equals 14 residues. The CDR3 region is CASSLRQATYEQYF. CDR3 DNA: TGTGCCAGCAGCTTACGACAAGCTACCTACGAGCAGTACTTC.

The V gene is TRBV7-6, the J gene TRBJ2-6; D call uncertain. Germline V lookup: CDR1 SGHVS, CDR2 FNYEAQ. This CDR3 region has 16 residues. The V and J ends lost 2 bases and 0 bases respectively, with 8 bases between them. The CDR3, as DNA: TGTGCCAGCAGCTTACCCCTCCGCTCTGGGGCCAACGTCCTGACTTTC. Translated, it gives CASSLPLRSGANVLTF.

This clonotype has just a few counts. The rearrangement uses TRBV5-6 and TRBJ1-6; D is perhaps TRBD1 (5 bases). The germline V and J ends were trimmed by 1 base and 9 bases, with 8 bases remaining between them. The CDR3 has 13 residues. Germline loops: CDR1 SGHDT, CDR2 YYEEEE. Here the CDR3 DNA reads TGTGCCAGCAGCTTGACAGGTCCTTCACCCCTCCACTTT. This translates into CASSLTGPSPLHF.

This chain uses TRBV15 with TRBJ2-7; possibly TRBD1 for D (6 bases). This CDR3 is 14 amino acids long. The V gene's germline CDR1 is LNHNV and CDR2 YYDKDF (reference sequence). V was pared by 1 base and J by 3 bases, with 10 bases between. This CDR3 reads CATSRGPGHYEQYF. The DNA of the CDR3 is TGTGCCACCAGCAGAGGTCCGGGACACTACGAGCAGTACTTC.

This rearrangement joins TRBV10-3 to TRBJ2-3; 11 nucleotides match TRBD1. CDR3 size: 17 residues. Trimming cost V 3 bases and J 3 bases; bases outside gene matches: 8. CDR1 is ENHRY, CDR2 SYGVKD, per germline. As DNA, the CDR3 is TGTGCCATCAGTGAAGGTCGGACAGGGGGCTTGACAGATACGCAGTATTTT. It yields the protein CAISEGRTGGLTDTQYF.

The CDR3 loop reads CASSLGQKGSYEQYF. The CDR3, as DNA: TGTGCCAGCTCACTGGGACAGAAAGGCTCCTACGAGCAGTACTTC. The chain links TRBV18 to TRBJ2-7, with 7 bases that match TRBD1. Germline lookup yields CDR1 KGHSH and CDR2 LQKENI. Trimming removed 4 bases from V and 0 bases from J; junction bases left unmatched: 6. The length of the CDR3 is 15 residues.

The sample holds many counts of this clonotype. CDR3 loop: CSVGGPGQKGETQYF. DNA of the CDR3: TGCAGCGTTGGGGGTCCGGGACAGAAAGGGGAGACCCAGTACTTC. The chain couples TRBV29-1 to TRBJ2-5; 7 bases match TRBD1. The V gene end was trimmed by 4 bases and the J gene end by 5 bases; junction bases not matched to a gene: 13. The CDR3 is 15 amino acids. Germline V lookup: CDR1 SQVTM, CDR2 ANQGSEA.

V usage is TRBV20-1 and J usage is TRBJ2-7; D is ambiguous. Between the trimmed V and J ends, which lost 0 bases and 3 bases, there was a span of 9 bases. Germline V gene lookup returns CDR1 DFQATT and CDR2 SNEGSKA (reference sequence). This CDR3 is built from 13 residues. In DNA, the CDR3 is TGCAGTGCTAGAGAAGGTTTTGACTACGAGCAGTACTTC. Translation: CSAREGFDYEQYF.

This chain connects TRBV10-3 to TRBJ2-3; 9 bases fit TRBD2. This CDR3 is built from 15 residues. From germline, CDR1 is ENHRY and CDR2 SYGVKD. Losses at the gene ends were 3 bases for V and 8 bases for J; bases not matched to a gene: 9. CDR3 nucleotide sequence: TGTGCCATCAGTGACGTAGCGGGGGAGTGGGCTACGCAGTATTTT. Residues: CAISDVAGEWATQYF.

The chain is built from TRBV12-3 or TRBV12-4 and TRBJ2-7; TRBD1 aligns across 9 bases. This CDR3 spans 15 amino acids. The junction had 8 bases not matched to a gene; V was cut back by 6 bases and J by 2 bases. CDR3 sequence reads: CASSLPGQGTYEQYF. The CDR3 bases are TGTGCCAGCAGCCTTCCGGGACAGGGCACCTACGAGCAGTACTTC.

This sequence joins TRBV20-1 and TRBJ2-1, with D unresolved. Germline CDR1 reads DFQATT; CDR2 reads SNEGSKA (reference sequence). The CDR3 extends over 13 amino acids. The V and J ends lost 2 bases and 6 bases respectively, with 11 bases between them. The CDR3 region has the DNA TGCAGTGCTAGACACCCTCACCGCAATGAGCAGTTCTTC. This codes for CSARHPHRNEQFF.

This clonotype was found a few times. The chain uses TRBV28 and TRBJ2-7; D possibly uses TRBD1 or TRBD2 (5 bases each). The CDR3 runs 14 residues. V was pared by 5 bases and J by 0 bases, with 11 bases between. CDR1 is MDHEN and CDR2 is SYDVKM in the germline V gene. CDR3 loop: CASSPGTVSYEQYF. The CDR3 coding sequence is TGTGCCAGCAGTCCGGGGACGGTCTCCTACGAGCAGTACTTC.

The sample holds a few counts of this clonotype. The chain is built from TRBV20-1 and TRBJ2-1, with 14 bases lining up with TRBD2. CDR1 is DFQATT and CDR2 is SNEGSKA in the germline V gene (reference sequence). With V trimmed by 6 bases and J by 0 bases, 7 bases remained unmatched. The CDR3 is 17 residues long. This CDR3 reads CSATGTSGGSSYNEQFF. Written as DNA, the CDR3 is TGCAGTGCCACCGGGACTAGCGGGGGAAGCTCCTACAATGAGCAGTTCTTC.

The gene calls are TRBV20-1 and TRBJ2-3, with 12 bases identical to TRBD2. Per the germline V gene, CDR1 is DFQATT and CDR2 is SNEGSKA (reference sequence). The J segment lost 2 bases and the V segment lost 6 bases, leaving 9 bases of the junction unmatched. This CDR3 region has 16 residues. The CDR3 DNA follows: TGCAGTGCATCAACTAGCGGGGGGATAAACACAGATACGCAGTATTTT. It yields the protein CSASTSGGINTDTQYF.

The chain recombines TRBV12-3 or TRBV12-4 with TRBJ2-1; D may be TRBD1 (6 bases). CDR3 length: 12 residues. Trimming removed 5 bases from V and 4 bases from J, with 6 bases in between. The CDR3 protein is CASSGQYNEQFF. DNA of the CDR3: TGTGCCAGCAGTGGACAGTACAATGAGCAGTTCTTC.

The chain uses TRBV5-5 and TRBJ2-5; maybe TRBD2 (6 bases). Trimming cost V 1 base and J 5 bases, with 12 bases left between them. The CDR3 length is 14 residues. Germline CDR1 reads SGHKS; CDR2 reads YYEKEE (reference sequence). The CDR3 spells CASSLYGTRETQYF. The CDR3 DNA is TGTGCCAGCAGCTTGTACGGGACTCGGGAGACCCAGTACTTC.